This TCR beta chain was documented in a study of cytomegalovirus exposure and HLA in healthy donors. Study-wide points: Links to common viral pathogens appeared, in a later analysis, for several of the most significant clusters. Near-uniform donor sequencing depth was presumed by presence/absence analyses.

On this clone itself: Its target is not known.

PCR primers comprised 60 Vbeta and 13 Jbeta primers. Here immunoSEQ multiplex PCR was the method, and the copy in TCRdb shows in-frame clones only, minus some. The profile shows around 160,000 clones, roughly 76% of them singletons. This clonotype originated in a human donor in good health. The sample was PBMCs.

The CDR3 DNA sequence: TGTGCCAGTAGTTCTTCTGACAGTAGCAATCAGCCCCAGCATTTT. It specifies CASSSSDSSNQPQHF. The chain joins TRBV19 to TRBJ1-5; D is perhaps TRBD1 (5 bases). Germline V gene lookup returns CDR1 LNHDA and CDR2 SQIVND (reference sequence). Trimming cost V 5 bases and J 0 bases, with 11 bases left between them. CDR3 length equals 15 residues.